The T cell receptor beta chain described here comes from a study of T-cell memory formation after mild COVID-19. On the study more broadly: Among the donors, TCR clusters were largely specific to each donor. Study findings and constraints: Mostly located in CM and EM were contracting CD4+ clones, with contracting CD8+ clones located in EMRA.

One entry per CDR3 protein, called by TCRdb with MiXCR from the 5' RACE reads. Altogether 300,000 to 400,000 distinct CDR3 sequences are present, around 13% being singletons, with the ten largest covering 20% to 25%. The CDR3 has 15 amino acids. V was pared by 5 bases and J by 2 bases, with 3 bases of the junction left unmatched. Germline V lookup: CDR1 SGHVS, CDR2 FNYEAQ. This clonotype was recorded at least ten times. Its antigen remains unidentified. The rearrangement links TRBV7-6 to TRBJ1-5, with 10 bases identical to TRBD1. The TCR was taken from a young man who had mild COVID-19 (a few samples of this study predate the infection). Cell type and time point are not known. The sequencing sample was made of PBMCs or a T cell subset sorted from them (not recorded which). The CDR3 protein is CASSLGTGGNQPQHF. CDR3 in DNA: TGTGCCAGCAGCCTGGGGACAGGGGGCAATCAGCCCCAGCATTTT. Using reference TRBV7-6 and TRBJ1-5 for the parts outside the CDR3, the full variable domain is GAGVSQSPRYKVTKRGQDVALRCDPISGHVSLYWYRQALGQGPEFLTYFNYEAQQDKSGLPNDRFSAERPEGSISTLTIQRTEQRDSAMYRCASSLGTGGNQPQHFGDGTRLSIL.